The entry below describes one T cell receptor (beta chain). Enrolled through a virtual design, the participants were between 18 and 89 years of age and came from fewer than 30 US areas. The length of the CDR3 is 16 residues. Losses at the gene ends were 9 bases for V and 0 bases for J; bases not matched to a gene: 12. The germline CDR1 and CDR2 sequences are ENHRY and SYGVKD. Clones were read by immunoSEQ multiplex PCR, and TCRdb kept only the in-frame ones, dropping some. The table records 180,000 or so clones, roughly 88% of them present only once. The data belong to a study of blood T cell repertoires in COVID-19. Study context: T cells, B-cell-depleted T cells, or PBMCs supplied cDNA or gDNA.

The source material was PBMCs or T cells enriched from blood (not recorded which). The chain combines TRBV10-3 with TRBJ2-7, with 9 nucleotides matching TRBD2. This receptor was identified in a man in his forties with acute COVID-19. The CDR3 DNA is TGTGCCATGGCGGCTAGCGGGACCGGAGGCTCCTACGAGCAGTACTTC. It translates to CAMAASGTGGSYEQYF.